This TCR beta chain was captured by sequencing in a study of shared clonotypes between healthy human individuals. Study-level information: Every donor yielded three CD4 naive, three CD4 memory, two CD8 naive and one CD8 memory plate.

Note on this clone: Antigen unknown.

Findings and limits, study-wide: The four-donor shared clonotypes exceeded non-shared clonotypes in generation probability, with non-shared ones scoring lower. Memory subsets generally showed lower estimated richness than naive subsets.

Methods used by the authors: ImmunoSEQ sequences covered only the junction and lacked quality scores; filtering therefore differed. The repertoire was sequenced with immunoSEQ multiplex PCR; TCRdb's copy has only in-frame clones and lacks some. V and J calls and clone size are given by that table; D and trimming were obtained from the DNA. This sample yields a few million clones, of which more than 85% are seen a single time; 0.39% belongs to the top ten. V dropped 3 bases and J dropped 0 bases, with 6 bases sitting between them. This CDR3 is 14 amino acids long. CDR1 is SGHTA and CDR2 is FQGNSA in the germline V gene.

This receptor was identified in a young man in good health. Some clones in this sample may be carry-over from other donors' samples. Sequenced sample: naive CD4+ T cells from PBMCs. Regarding subset: CD45RA+ positively selected. The chain uses TRBV7-2 and TRBJ2-4, with D maybe TRBD2 (5 bases). CDR3 loop: CASSFGLAKNIQYF. DNA for the CDR3: TGTGCCAGCAGCTTCGGACTAGCCAAAAACATTCAGTACTTC.